The clone carrying this T cell receptor (beta chain) was seen a handful of times. As yet, its antigen is unknown. The data stem from a study of cytotoxic CD8 clonotypes in ibrutinib-treated CLL. On the study more broadly: The cohort had about 11 relapsed/refractory and over 14 treatment-naive patients, 17 IGHV unmutated.

Study conclusions and caveats: Higher circulating CD8+ T-cell counts strongly accompanied higher baseline clonality, above age-matched healthy donors. Sampling schedules were unmatched across sustained-remission and progressing patients. Baseline levels were approached again at progression, after clonality had risen at ibrutinib response.

Libraries were prepared by immunoSEQ multiplex PCR; TCRdb keeps only in-frame clonotypes and omits some of them. The data show about 140,000 clones, about 84% seen once. V dropped 5 bases and J dropped 6 bases, with 7 bases sitting between them. This CDR3 region has 12 residues. CDR1 and CDR2 from the germline V gene are LNHDA and SQIVND (reference sequence). The sample here was PBMCs, taken after 36 months of ibrutinib treatment. The chain joins TRBV19 to TRBJ2-2; D gene uncertain. The receptor was isolated from a human donor with chronic lymphocytic leukemia. The CDR3 nucleotides are TGTGCCAGTAGTCCCCGTCCCGGGGAGCTGTTTTTT. It specifies CASSPRPGELFF.